Listed here is a single T cell receptor (beta chain). The sample comes from a study of T cells after yellow fever vaccination. The V gene lost 3 bases and the J gene lost 5 bases, with 16 bases spanning the gap. The CDR3 is 14 residues long. The germline gives CDR1 DFQATT, CDR2 SNEGSKA (reference sequence). TCRdb ran MiXCR on the 5' RACE reads and lists one entry per CDR3 protein. This sample carries a few hundred thousand distinct CDR3 sequences, 3% to 4.5% of them seen once, and the ten largest clones take more than 20%. The sample here was PBMCs, taken 5 days after the yellow fever booster vaccination. The genes are TRBV20-1 and TRBJ2-5; a weak D match, TRBD2 (5 bases). The receptor comes from a man aged 18 to 30 who received the YFV17D yellow fever vaccine. The CDR3 sequence: CSASPRGNGETQYF. The CDR3 bases are TGCAGTGCTAGCCCTCGAGGGAACGGGGAGACCCAGTACTTC.